The next 22 T cell receptor beta chains were all read from a single sample in a study of blood T cell repertoires in COVID-19. Generated by immunoSEQ multiplex PCR, the TCRdb table keeps only in-frame clones and is missing some. The sample records tens of thousands of clones, less than 90% being singletons. The sample taken for sequencing was peripheral blood. The receptors were sampled from a human donor in a cohort sampled during active COVID-19.

The chain carries TRBV28 and TRBJ2-5; TRBD2 matches 8 bases. Trimming removed 6 bases from V and 5 bases from J; junction bases left unmatched: 14. CDR3 length equals 16 residues. In germline, CDR1 is MDHEN, CDR2 SYDVKM. The CDR3 nucleotides are TGTGCCAGCAGCTCTAAGACTAGCGCGGCCGTGGAGACCCAGTACTTC. Residues: CASSSKTSAAVETQYF.

The CDR3 DNA reads TGTGCCAGCAGCTCGGGGGACTATTACGAGCAGTACTTC. As protein: CASSSGDYYEQYF. The chain joins TRBV11-2 to TRBJ2-7; 7 bases map to TRBD2. V was clipped by 4 bases and J by 4 bases; unmatched bases: 4. The CDR3 spans 13 residues. From germline, CDR1 is SGHAT and CDR2 FQNNGV.

The gene calls are TRBV3-1 (or the pseudogene TRBV3-2) and TRBJ2-1; 11 bases agree with TRBD2. The V gene end was trimmed by 4 bases and the J gene end by 14 bases; junction bases not matched to a gene: 7. Per germline, CDR1 LGHDT and CDR2 YNNKEL (reference sequence). CDR3 length: 13 amino acids. CDR3 in amino acids: CASSPSTSGKEFF. CDR3 nucleotides: TGTGCCAGCAGCCCATCGACTAGCGGGAAGGAGTTCTTC.

This clone was observed once. The rearrangement joins TRBV3-1 (or the pseudogene TRBV3-2) to TRBJ2-1, with D hard to call. The CDR3 length is 15 residues. Germline loops: CDR1 LGHDT, CDR2 YNNKEL (reference sequence). The V and J ends lost 6 bases and 1 base respectively, with 13 bases between them. The CDR3: CASSLDLDSYNEQFF. In DNA form, the CDR3 reads TGTGCCAGCAGTCTAGACCTGGATTCCTACAATGAGCAGTTCTTC.

This clone has only a few counts. The V call is TRBV2, the J call TRBJ1-5; 8 bases fit TRBD1. Germline V gene data show CDR1 as SNHLY and CDR2 as FYNNEI. The CDR3 covers 14 residues. J lost 7 bases, V lost 5 bases, and 7 bases had no gene match. DNA for the CDR3: TGTGCCAGCAGTACCGACAGGGGAGGACAGCCCCAGCATTTT. This codes for CASSTDRGGQPQHF. The complete variable domain, with remaining parts taken from reference TRBV2 and TRBJ1-5, reads EPEVTQTPSHQVTQMGQEVILRCVPISNHLYFYWYRQILGQKVEFLVSFYNNEISEKSEIFDDQFSVERPDGSNFTLKIRSTKLEDSAMYFCASSTDRGGQPQHFGDGTRLSIL.

The genes are TRBV6-6 and TRBJ2-5; the match to TRBD2 covers 7 bases. The J segment lost 1 base and the V segment lost 11 bases, leaving 7 bases of the junction unmatched. The CDR3 totals 13 residues. The germline gives CDR1 MNHNY, CDR2 SVGAGI (reference sequence). CDR3: CAVGRGPQETQYF. The CDR3 nucleotides are TGTGCCGTTGGGAGGGGACCCCAAGAGACCCAGTACTTC.

The J gene is TRBJ1-6, the V gene TRBV5-6; 9 positions agree with TRBD1. The germline V gene has CDR1 SGHDT and CDR2 YYEEEE. The ends lost 2 bases at V and 10 bases at J; junction bases unmatched: 7. This CDR3 region has 15 residues. Written as DNA, the CDR3 is TGTGCCAGCAGCTTCAAAGCGACAGGGGGATCACCCCTCCACTTT. The encoded protein is CASSFKATGGSPLHF. Based on the CDR3 plus reference TRBV5-6 and TRBJ1-6, the full variable domain is DAGVTQSPTHLIKTRGQQVTLRCSPKSGHDTVSWYQQALGQGPQFIFQYYEEEERQRGNFPDRFSGHQFPNYSSELNVNALLLGDSALYLCASSFKATGGSPLHFGNGTRLTVT.

The chain is built from TRBV6-5 and TRBJ1-1; D is unclear. Looked up from germline, CDR1 is MNHEY and CDR2 is SVGAGI. This CDR3 spans 13 amino acids. Between the trimmed V and J ends, which lost 6 bases and 2 bases, there was a span of 10 bases. The chain's CDR3 is CASRKELNTEAFF. Written as DNA, the CDR3 is TGTGCCAGCAGGAAGGAGCTAAACACTGAAGCTTTCTTT.

The V and J genes are TRBV18 and TRBJ1-2, with 7 positions matching TRBD1. Per the germline V gene, CDR1 is KGHSH and CDR2 is LQKENI. V was clipped by 3 bases and J by 2 bases; unmatched bases: 9. CDR3 length: 16 residues. For the CDR3, the DNA is TGTGCCAGCTCACCTATCGACAGGGCAGGCAACTATGGCTACACCTTC. Amino acid sequence: CASSPIDRAGNYGYTF. The whole variable domain, remainder taken from reference TRBV18 and TRBJ1-2, is NAGVMQNPRHLVRRRGQEARLRCSPMKGHSHVYWYRQLPEEGLKFMVYLQKENIIDESGMPKERFSAEFPKEGPSILRIQQVVRGDSAAYFCASSPIDRAGNYGYTFGSGTRLTVV.

As for this clone: Compared with germline, one end of the junction differs, possibly owing to a read error. The chain is built from TRBV5-1 and TRBJ1-2, with 7 bases aligning to TRBD1. Germline CDR1 SGHRS, CDR2 YFSETQ. This CDR3 spans 13 amino acids. CDR3 residues: CASSETGNYGYTF. The CDR3, as DNA: TGCGCCAGCAGCGAGACAGGGAACTACGGCTACACCTTC.

V and J are TRBV28 and TRBJ1-2, with TRBD1 identical over 7 bases. Germline CDR1 MDHEN, CDR2 SYDVKM. The CDR3 consists of 17 residues. Losses at the gene ends were 2 bases for V and 8 bases for J; bases not matched to a gene: 17. CDR3 DNA: TGTGCCAGCAGTTTAGCCACACCGAGACAGGGAAAGAACGGCTACACCTTC. Translation: CASSLATPRQGKNGYTF.

This chain's CDR3 is CASSYGQDAGYTF. The CDR3 nucleotides read TGTGCCAGCAGCTACGGACAGGACGCCGGCTACACCTTC. The chain links TRBV3-1 (or the pseudogene TRBV3-2) to TRBJ1-2; 7 bases fit TRBD1. The germline gives CDR1 LGHDT, CDR2 YNNKEL (reference sequence). This CDR3 is 13 amino acids long. The ends lost 5 bases at V and 8 bases at J; junction bases unmatched: 8.

The V gene is TRBV2, the J gene TRBJ2-1; TRBD1 matches 10 bases. Germline-derived CDR1 and CDR2 are SNHLY and FYNNEI. The V segment lost 5 bases and the J segment 8 bases; nucleotides outside the gene matches: 9. The CDR3 extends over 15 amino acids. The CDR3 protein is CASSTGTGVIDEQFF. CDR3 DNA sequence: TGTGCCAGCAGTACCGGGACAGGGGTTATAGATGAGCAGTTCTTC.

This chain uses TRBV19 with TRBJ2-2, with TRBD1 matching over 8 bases. CDR3 length equals 16 residues. CDR1 and CDR2 (germline): LNHDA, SQIVND (reference sequence). Trimming removed 5 bases from V and 5 bases from J; junction bases left unmatched: 10. As DNA, the CDR3 is TGTGCCAGTAGTGCCCAGGGGGCGCAACGAACCGGGGAGCTGTTTTTT. Amino acid sequence: CASSAQGAQRTGELFF.

This rearrangement joins TRBV6-5 to TRBJ1-5, with 7 nucleotides matching TRBD1. CDR1 is MNHEY and CDR2 is SVGAGI in the germline V gene. The CDR3 covers 16 residues. Unmatched junction bases numbered 7, after V lost 4 bases and J lost 1 base. This CDR3 is CASSSRGTASNQPQHF. In DNA form, the CDR3 reads TGTGCCAGCAGTTCTAGGGGGACAGCCAGCAATCAGCCCCAGCATTTT.

The rearrangement joins TRBV5-1 to TRBJ1-3; 7 nucleotides line up with TRBD1. The germline V gene has CDR1 SGHRS and CDR2 YFSETQ. This CDR3 contains 13 residues. V was clipped by 6 bases and J by 2 bases; unmatched bases: 2. For the CDR3, the DNA is TGCGCCAGCACCGGGACAGCTGGAAACACCATATATTTT. This encodes CASTGTAGNTIYF. The full variable domain, with the rest looked up from reference TRBV5-1 and TRBJ1-3, is KAGVTQTPRYLIKTRGQQVTLSCSPISGHRSVSWYQQTPGQGLQFLFEYFSETQRNKGNFPGRFSGRQFSNSRSEMNVSTLELGDSALYLCASTGTAGNTIYFGEGSWLTVV.

This clone was recorded once. The V and J genes are TRBV7-6 and TRBJ2-7, with 12 bases matching TRBD1. V was pared by 4 bases and J by 5 bases, with 6 bases of the junction left unmatched. This CDR3 contains 15 residues. From germline, CDR1 is SGHVS and CDR2 FNYEAQ. The CDR3 region is CASSSPGQGANEQYF. As DNA, the CDR3 is TGTGCCAGCAGCTCACCGGGACAGGGGGCGAACGAGCAGTACTTC.

This clone was recorded only once. The DNA of the CDR3 is TGTGCCAGCAGCCAACGGGGGACAGTCTCTGGAAACACCATATATTTT. This codes for CASSQRGTVSGNTIYF. This chain links TRBV3-1 (or the pseudogene TRBV3-2) with TRBJ1-3; TRBD1 agrees at 7 bases. The J segment lost 0 bases and the V segment lost 2 bases, leaving 4 bases of the junction unmatched. CDR1 is LGHDT and CDR2 is YNNKEL in the germline V gene (reference sequence). The CDR3 is made up of 16 amino acids.

The chain recombines TRBV6-5 with TRBJ2-1, with TRBD2 matching over 8 bases. This CDR3 has 15 residues. The trim removed 7 bases at V and 9 bases at J, leaving 14 bases unmatched. CDR1 is MNHEY and CDR2 is SVGAGI in the germline V gene. The CDR3 nucleotides are TGTGCCAGCACCGCCGCGGGGGGACTAGGGGGTGAGCAGTTCTTC. Translation: CASTAAGGLGGEQFF.

A single count supports this clone. The chain is built from TRBV3-1 (or the pseudogene TRBV3-2) and TRBJ2-7; TRBD1 aligns across 8 bases. The V gene's germline CDR1 is LGHDT and CDR2 YNNKEL (reference sequence). V was clipped by 5 bases and J by 3 bases; unmatched bases: 6. The CDR3 has 14 residues. CDR3 DNA sequence: TGTGCCAGCAGCAGGGGACAGGAGAACTACGAGCAGTACTTC. It encodes CASSRGQENYEQYF.

V and J are TRBV30 and TRBJ2-7, with D uncertain. With 2 bases removed from V and 0 bases from J, the gap between germline ends came to 14 bases. The CDR3 runs 15 residues. Germline CDR1 and CDR2: GTSNPN and SVGIG (reference sequence). The CDR3 region has the DNA TGTGCCTGGAGTCCCGAGCAGGTCAGCTCCTACGAGCAGTACGTC. It codes for CAWSPEQVSSYEQYV.

The chain couples TRBV7-9 to TRBJ1-3; D not certain. Germline loops: CDR1 SEHNR, CDR2 FQNEAQ (reference sequence). The CDR3 totals 18 residues. V was trimmed by 0 bases and J by 0 bases, leaving 15 bases between them. The CDR3, as DNA: TGTGCCAGCAGCTTAGCGAGGGAGCAGACGAGCTCTGGAAACACCATATATTTT. Protein sequence: CASSLAREQTSSGNTIYF.